The 14 T cell receptor gamma chains below come from one sample, sequenced in a study of γδ T cells in repeated Plasmodium falciparum infection. Flow sorting of PBMC yielded separate Vgamma9/Vdelta2+ and Vdelta2-negative gammadelta T cell populations for bulk repertoire analysis. TCRdb called clones anew from the multiplex PCR reads with CATT. The data show over 25,000 gamma-chain clones, with around 2.9% seen just once and 30% to 35% held by the top ten. Material for sequencing was gamma-delta T cells from blood. The receptors shown here come from a pool of human donors (malaria-infected and uninfected, not separated).

As to this clone: The TCRdb protein comes from a much larger clone and disagrees with this DNA's translation at residue 12, likely due to a read error; the protein given here is derived from the DNA. The chain combines TRGV9 with TRGJP. TCRdb does not report a J gene; here it was assigned by matching the DNA to germline references. The germline V gene encodes CDR1 GITISATS and CDR2 ISYDGTV (reference sequence). The CDR3 runs to 17 residues. CDR3 in DNA: TGTGCCTTGTGGGAGGTGCAAGGGGGGTTGGGCATAAAAATCAAGGTATTT. Residues: CALWEVQGGLGIKIKVF.

This clone has a count of ten or more. Given a much more abundant clone one base away, this may be a read error. This same CDR3 is encoded by further DNA sequences in the sample. The chain carries TRGV3 and TRGJP2. The J gene, absent from TCRdb, was called here by matching the DNA to germline. The CDR3 covers 15 residues. Per the germline V gene, CDR1 is VTNTFY and CDR2 is YDVSTARD (reference sequence). Germline trimming cut 1 base from V and 8 bases from J; bases unmatched to any gene: 10. The CDR3 spells CATWDRRGGDWIKTF. The CDR3 nucleotides are TGTGCCACCTGGGACAGACGTGGGGGCGATTGGATCAAGACGTTT.

This clone was seen a handful of times. A far larger clone is one base from this, pointing to a likely read error. In the same sample, other DNA sequences code for this CDR3. The chain joins TRGV9 to TRGJP. TCRdb supplies no J gene; here it was assigned by aligning the nucleotide sequence to germline. Looked up from germline, CDR1 is GITISATS and CDR2 is ISYDGTV (reference sequence). The CDR3 has 17 residues. The CDR3 DNA is TGTGCCTTGTGGGAGGGCCCCCGAGAGTTGGGCAAAAAGATCAAGGTATTT. Translating gives CALWEGPRELGKKIKVF.

Note on this clone: One base separates it from a far larger clone, so it is likely a read error. The DNA is left out, because the CDR3 cannot be placed on it with certainty; the CDR3 is given as TCRdb lists it. V gene TRGV9 was called; the J gene was not. The CDR3 contains 31 residues when both ends are counted. From germline, CDR1 is GITISATS and CDR2 ISYDGTV (reference sequence). CDR3 sequence reads: CALWEAIIIRNSLAVEQHLLSQVSIGRIQHF.

In this sample, this clone turned up a few times. TCRdb has a much larger clone's protein, which differs at residue 10 from the translation of this DNA, likely because of a read error; what is shown is the protein translated from the DNA. J is TRGJ1 or TRGJ2 and V is TRGV9. The J gene is not listed in TCRdb, so it was assigned here from a DNA match to germline. Germline V gene lookup returns CDR1 GITISATS and CDR2 ISYDGTV (reference sequence). The trim removed 2 bases at V and 8 bases at J, leaving 12 bases unmatched. There are 14 residues in the CDR3. The CDR3 sequence is CALWEAVGYHKKLF. As DNA, the CDR3 is TGTGCCTTGTGGGAGGCTGTGGGGTATCATAAGAAACTCTTT.

This clone was observed many times. This DNA translates differently at residue 12 from the TCRdb protein, which is that of a much larger clone; a read error is likely, and the protein shown is the DNA's own translation. The V call is TRGV9, the J call TRGJP. There are 16 residues in the CDR3. Germline V gene sequence: CDR1 GITISATS, CDR2 ISYDGTV (reference sequence). This CDR3 is CALWRSQELGKRIKVF. The CDR3 DNA is TGTGCCTTGTGGAGAAGTCAAGAGTTGGGCAAAAGAATCAAGGTATTT.

This clone was counted many times. Given a far larger clone just one base away, this is likely a sequencing read error. Other DNA sequences from this sample encode an identical CDR3 as well. The chain has TRGV4 and TRGJ1 or TRGJ2. Since TCRdb gives no J gene, matching the DNA to germline was used here to assign it. This CDR3 has 10 amino acids. Germline values: CDR1 EGSTGY, CDR2 YDSYTSSV. The CDR3 reads CATWDCEKLF. The CDR3 DNA reads as TGTGCTACCTGGGATTGTGAGAAACTCTTT.

This clone was recorded at least ten times. The junction shows a germline mismatch at one end, possibly a read error. This rearrangement joins TRGV8 to TRGJP1. TCRdb supplies no J gene; here it was assigned by aligning the nucleotide sequence to germline. This CDR3 has 16 amino acids. Germline CDR1 and CDR2: VENAVY and YDSYNSRV. CDR3 loop: CATRDSGITTGWFKIF. The CDR3 nucleotides read TGTGCCACCCGGGATAGTGGGATTACCACTGGTTGGTTCAAGATATTT.

This clone occurred many times. TCRdb attributes to this sequence the protein of a much larger clone, which differs from the DNA translation at residue 9; a read error is likely, and the protein displayed is translated from the DNA. The rearrangement uses TRGV9 and TRGJ1 or TRGJ2. The J gene, missing from TCRdb, was assigned here through DNA to germline matching. The V segment lost 3 bases and the J segment 5 bases; nucleotides outside the gene matches: 10. This CDR3 has 14 amino acids. The germline V gene encodes CDR1 GITISATS and CDR2 ISYDGTV (reference sequence). The chain's CDR3 is CALWEWRDHYKKLF. Here the CDR3 DNA reads TGTGCCTTGTGGGAGTGGCGGGATCATTATAAGAAACTCTTT.

Relative to its sample, this clone is medium-sized. Just one base apart from a much larger clone, this may be a read error. Other DNA variants within this sample encode the same CDR3. This chain links TRGV2 with TRGJ1 or TRGJ2. Per the germline V gene, CDR1 is EGSNGY and CDR2 is YDSYNSKV. V lost 2 bases to trimming and J lost 0 bases; unmatched junction nucleotides: 1. This CDR3 spans 13 amino acids. CDR3 sequence (DNA): TGTGCCACCTGGGACGTGAATTATTATAAGAAACTCTTT. It is translated as CATWDVNYYKKLF.

This clone occurred a few times. The mismatch at residue 2 between this DNA's translation and the TCRdb protein of a much larger clone likely reflects a read error; the protein shown is translated from the DNA. The V and J genes are TRGV3 and TRGJ1 or TRGJ2. TCRdb carries no J gene annotation; the J gene was assigned here by matching the DNA with germline. CDR1 and CDR2 from the germline V gene are VTNTFY and YDVSTARD (reference sequence). The CDR3 covers 11 residues. The CDR3, as DNA: TGTACCACCTGGGGAGATTATAAGAAACTCTTT. Amino acid sequence: CTTWGDYKKLF.

Many counts were recorded for this clone. Just one base apart from a much larger clone, this may be a read error. V gene TRGV9 combines with J gene TRGJ1 or TRGJ2. The CDR3 is 11 residues long. Trimming took 2 bases from V and 7 from J; bases not matched to a gene: 2. From germline, CDR1 is GITISATS and CDR2 ISYDGTV (reference sequence). The CDR3 protein is CALWEAYKKLF. The CDR3, as DNA: TGTGCCTTGTGGGAGGCCTATAAGAAACTCTTT.

This clone was counted at least ten times. This could be a read error, since a much larger clone is one nucleotide away. Other DNA sequences in the same sample also yield this CDR3. The rearrangement links TRGV2 to TRGJ1 or TRGJ2. The CDR3 contains 13 residues. Germline V CDR1 and CDR2: EGSNGY, YDSYNSKV. Trimming removed 0 bases from V and 4 bases from J; junction bases left unmatched: 3. The DNA of the CDR3 is TGTGCCACCTGGGACGGGCGGTATTATAAGAAACTCTTT. It is translated as CATWDGRYYKKLF.

Ten or more counts support this clone. A far larger clone is one nucleotide away, so this likely arose from a read error. Other DNA sequences in this sample translate to the same CDR3. The V and J genes are TRGV9 and TRGJP. This CDR3 region has 17 residues. Germline assignment: CDR1 GITISATS and CDR2 ISYDGTV (reference sequence). This CDR3 is CALWEVHPELGKKIKVF. CDR3 DNA sequence: TGTGCCTTGTGGGAGGTGCACCCAGAGTTAGGCAAAAAAATCAAGGTATTT.